The 22 T cell receptor beta chains listed next were all sequenced from one sample in a study of identical twins. TCRdb processed the 5' RACE reads anew with MiXCR; each CDR3 protein has one entry. The sample records about 730,000 distinct CDR3 sequences, approximately 21% being singletons. These same records also appear under a second study, on T cells expressing NK-cell markers.

Sample: PBMCs. These TCRs come from a woman younger than 30 in good health.

In this sample, this clonotype turned up a few times. The J gene is TRBJ2-1, the V gene TRBV20-1, with 9 nucleotides matching TRBD2. Trimming cost V 4 bases and J 7 bases; bases outside gene matches: 17. Per the germline V gene, CDR1 is DFQATT and CDR2 is SNEGSKA (reference sequence). The CDR3 length is 17 residues. The CDR3 spells CSAIRLAGYGHTNEQFF. In nucleotides, the CDR3 is TGCAGTGCTATCCGGCTAGCGGGATACGGCCACACGAATGAGCAGTTCTTC.

The chain couples TRBV7-6 to TRBJ2-1; 9 bases are a match to TRBD2. Trimming took 1 base from V and 4 from J; bases not matched to a gene: 8. CDR3 size: 17 residues. Germline V lookup: CDR1 SGHVS, CDR2 FNYEAQ. The CDR3 is CASSLVYGGLAYNEQFF. CDR3 bases: TGTGCCAGCAGCTTAGTGTACGGTGGACTAGCGTACAATGAGCAGTTCTTC.

This sequence joins TRBV20-1 and TRBJ2-7; D remains unclear. Deletions cut 3 bases from V and 5 bases from J, with 17 bases between. This CDR3 contains 14 residues. Germline V gives CDR1 DFQATT, CDR2 SNEGSKA (reference sequence). The CDR3 nucleotides read TGCAGTGCTAGCGGTGGAACCCCAATGGACGAGCAGTACTTC. This sequence encodes CSASGGTPMDEQYF.

This clonotype appeared a few times. The chain combines TRBV20-1 with TRBJ2-1, with TRBD2 matching over 12 bases. Looked up from germline, CDR1 is DFQATT and CDR2 is SNEGSKA (reference sequence). Losses at the gene ends were 6 bases for V and 8 bases for J; bases not matched to a gene: 8. The CDR3 runs 14 residues. CDR3 nucleotides: TGCAGTGCACCACTAGCGGGAGGCATCCATGAGCAGTTCTTC. Translating it yields CSAPLAGGIHEQFF.

The V and J genes are TRBV18 and TRBJ2-1; tentative D call: TRBD1 (6 bases). CDR3 length equals 14 residues. CDR1 and CDR2 (germline): KGHSH, LQKENI. Trimming removed 2 bases from V and 5 bases from J, with 10 bases in between. The CDR3 DNA follows: TGTGCCAGCTCACCATCGACAGGAGACAATGAGCAGTTCTTC. It yields the protein CASSPSTGDNEQFF.

This clonotype has only a few counts. The V gene is TRBV9, the J gene TRBJ2-1; 9 bases map to TRBD2. Germline V gene data show CDR1 as SGDLS and CDR2 as YYNGEE. The CDR3 length is 16 residues. J gave up 4 bases and V 4 bases, and 9 bases lay outside the gene matches. The CDR3 coding sequence is TGTGCCAGCAGCCCTCGGGGTAGCGGGAGTTACAATGAGCAGTTCTTC. Amino acid sequence: CASSPRGSGSYNEQFF. The entire variable domain, with the rest obtained from reference TRBV9 and TRBJ2-1, is as follows: DSGVTQTPKHLITATGQRVTLRCSPRSGDLSVYWYQQSLDQGLQFLIQYYNGEERAKGNILERFSAQQFPDLHSELNLSSLELGDSALYFCASSPRGSGSYNEQFFGPGTRLTVL.

This clonotype was counted a few times. This chain links TRBV11-2 with TRBJ2-2; possible D gene TRBD1, 5 bases. The V and J ends lost 3 bases and 0 bases respectively, with 17 bases between them. Germline-derived CDR1 and CDR2 are SGHAT and FQNNGV. The CDR3 is 18 residues long. The DNA for the CDR3 is TGTGCCAGCAGCTTGGTAGGGGTTGAAACGACGAACACCGGGGAGCTGTTTTTT. The encoded protein is CASSLVGVETTNTGELFF. The whole variable domain, filled in from reference TRBV11-2 and TRBJ2-2, reads EAGVAQSPRYKIIEKRQSVAFWCNPISGHATLYWYQQILGQGPKLLIQFQNNGVVDDSQLPKDRFSAERLKGVDSTLKIQPAKLEDSAVYLCASSLVGVETTNTGELFFGEGSRLTVL.

This clonotype was detected a few times. The chain employs TRBV10-3 and TRBJ2-7; D ambiguous. Germline V gene data show CDR1 as ENHRY and CDR2 as SYGVKD. CDR3 length: 12 residues. Trimming stripped 6 bases from V and 3 bases from J, with 9 bases between. The CDR3 region is CAISSTGYEQYF. The CDR3 DNA follows: TGTGCCATCAGCTCAACTGGCTACGAGCAGTACTTC.

This chain joins TRBV5-1 and TRBJ2-3, with 7 bases fitting TRBD1. This CDR3 contains 14 residues. Germline-derived CDR1 and CDR2 are SGHRS and YFSETQ. Trimming at V came to 4 bases and at J to 2 bases, leaving 4 bases not matched to a gene. CDR3 bases: TGCGCCAGCAGCCGAGGACAGGACACAGATACGCAGTATTTT. This gives the protein CASSRGQDTDTQYF.

This clonotype has only a few counts. The V and J genes are TRBV14 and TRBJ1-6, with D possibly TRBD1 on 5 matching bases. This CDR3 is 18 amino acids long. Trimming shortened V by 2 bases and J by 3 bases, and 17 bases separated the two germline ends. Germline CDR1 and CDR2: SGHDN and FVKESK. The CDR3 loop reads CASSQYPGTASYNSPLHF. DNA of the CDR3: TGTGCCAGCAGCCAATATCCCGGGACCGCGAGCTATAATTCACCCCTCCACTTT.

This clonotype showed up just a few times. The J gene is TRBJ1-2, the V gene TRBV9; no clear D. V lost 4 bases to trimming and J lost 3 bases, with 13 bases between them. This CDR3 has 14 residues. Germline-derived CDR1 and CDR2 are SGDLS and YYNGEE. CDR3 in DNA: TGTGCCAGCAGCTCGTCCTCGGCATACTATGGCTACACCTTC. Encoded protein: CASSSSSAYYGYTF.

This clonotype has just a few counts. This sequence joins TRBV11-2 and TRBJ2-2; D could derive from TRBD1 or TRBD2 (6 bases each). The V gene's germline CDR1 is SGHAT and CDR2 FQNNGV. V was clipped by 2 bases and J by 5 bases, with 18 bases between them. This CDR3 has 17 residues. The CDR3 protein is CASSLPTWGAATGELFF. In DNA form, the CDR3 reads TGTGCCAGCAGCTTACCCACTTGGGGGGCGGCTACCGGGGAGCTGTTTTTT.

This sequence joins TRBV20-1 and TRBJ2-1; 11 nucleotides match TRBD2. Looked up from germline, CDR1 is DFQATT and CDR2 is SNEGSKA (reference sequence). This CDR3 comprises 15 residues. With V trimmed by 7 bases and J by 3 bases, 8 bases remained unmatched. Here the CDR3 DNA reads TGCAGTGTTCCACAGACTAGCGGGGACTACAATGAGCAGTTCTTC. This sequence encodes CSVPQTSGDYNEQFF.

This clonotype appeared many times. The chain joins TRBV6-5 to TRBJ2-3; a weak D match, TRBD2 (6 bases). The CDR3 runs to 15 residues. Germline assignment: CDR1 MNHEY and CDR2 SVGAGI. Trimming pared 0 bases from V and 0 bases from J, leaving 7 bases between. This chain's CDR3 is CASSYSSGSTDTQYF. DNA of the CDR3: TGTGCCAGCAGTTACTCGAGCGGGAGCACAGATACGCAGTATTTT.

In its sample, this clonotype was seen once. This chain connects TRBV6-1 to TRBJ1-4, with TRBD1 as a possible D gene (5 bases). The V gene lost 6 bases and the J gene lost 6 bases, with 8 bases spanning the gap. This CDR3 spans 12 amino acids. Germline CDR1 and CDR2: MNHNS and SASEGT. The CDR3, as DNA: TGTGCCAGCAGGGGGCTGGATGAAAAACTGTTTTTT. Its protein is CASRGLDEKLFF.

This clonotype showed up just a few times. The gene calls are TRBV10-3 and TRBJ2-7; 11 bases fit TRBD2. The CDR3 consists of 12 residues. Germline loops: CDR1 ENHRY, CDR2 SYGVKD. J gave up 9 bases and V 10 bases, and 8 bases lay outside the gene matches. The CDR3 bases are TGTGCCACCTGGCCGGGGACTAGCGGGCAGTACTTC. The encoded protein is CATWPGTSGQYF.

Comments on this clonotype: One end of the junction varies from germline; a read error may be responsible. This rearrangement joins TRBV20-1 to TRBJ1-2; D is undetermined. This CDR3 has 11 amino acids. Germline V lookup: CDR1 DFQATT, CDR2 SNEGSKA (reference sequence). The CDR3 coding sequence is TGCAGTGCTAGCTCTAATAGGCAGGAGCACTTC. Its protein product is CSASSNRQEHF.

The chain carries TRBV7-9 and TRBJ2-7; D is possibly TRBD1 or TRBD2 (5 bases each). The CDR3 is 12 amino acids. Germline V gene data show CDR1 as SEHNR and CDR2 as FQNEAQ (reference sequence). The CDR3 DNA follows: TGTGCCAGCAGCTTAGAGGTCGGGACGGTTAAGGTC. This gives the protein CASSLEVGTVKV.

This clonotype was observed a few times. The chain uses TRBV12-3 or TRBV12-4 and TRBJ2-7; D assignment may be TRBD1 or TRBD2 (5 bases each). CDR3 size: 14 residues. V lost 3 bases to trimming and J lost 2 bases, with 11 bases between them. Here the CDR3 reads CASSFWGSPYEQYF. The CDR3 DNA follows: TGTGCCAGCAGTTTTTGGGGGTCCCCCTACGAGCAGTACTTC.

The chain joins TRBV7-6 to TRBJ2-7; 9 bases are shared with TRBD1. V trimming: 10 bases; J trimming: 5 bases; junction bases outside the gene matches: 6. Looked up from germline, CDR1 is SGHVS and CDR2 is FNYEAQ. The CDR3 extends over 12 amino acids. CDR3 region: CATPGQGHEQYF. Written as DNA, the CDR3 is TGTGCCACCCCGGGACAGGGTCACGAGCAGTACTTC.

The chain links TRBV5-1 to TRBJ1-1; TRBD1 is a possible D gene (5 bases). Germline V gene lookup returns CDR1 SGHRS and CDR2 YFSETQ. V lost 1 base, J lost 4 bases, and 14 bases lay in between. The CDR3 has 15 residues. CDR3 DNA: TGCGCCAGCAGCTTGTTGCCCGGGGGACCCACTGAAGCTTTCTTT. It yields the protein CASSLLPGGPTEAFF.

This clonotype was observed at least ten times. The V and J genes are TRBV27 and TRBJ2-7; TRBD1 aligns across 10 bases. The germline V gene encodes CDR1 MNHEY and CDR2 SMNVEV (reference sequence). This CDR3 is built from 14 residues. The trim removed 6 bases at V and 4 bases at J, leaving 6 bases unmatched. This CDR3 is CASSNRQGAYEQYF. DNA for the CDR3: TGTGCCAGCAGCAACCGACAGGGGGCGTACGAGCAGTACTTC.